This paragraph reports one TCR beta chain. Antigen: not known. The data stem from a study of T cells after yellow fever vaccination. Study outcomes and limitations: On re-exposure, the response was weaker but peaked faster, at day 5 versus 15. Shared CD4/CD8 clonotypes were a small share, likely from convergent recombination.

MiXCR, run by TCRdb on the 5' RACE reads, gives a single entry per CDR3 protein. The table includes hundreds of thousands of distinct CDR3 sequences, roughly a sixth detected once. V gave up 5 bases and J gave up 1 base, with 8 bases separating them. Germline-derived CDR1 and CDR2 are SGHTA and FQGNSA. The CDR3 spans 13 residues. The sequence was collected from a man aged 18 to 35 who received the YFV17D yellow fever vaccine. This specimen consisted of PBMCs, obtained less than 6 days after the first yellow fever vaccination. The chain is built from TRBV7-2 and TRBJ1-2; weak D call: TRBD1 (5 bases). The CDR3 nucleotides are TGTGCCAGCAGCCAACAGGATAACTATGGCTACACCTTC. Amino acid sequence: CASSQQDNYGYTF.